A single sample is the source of the 23 T cell receptor beta chains below, sequenced in a study of molecular identifiers for immune sequencing clone quantification (dated by TCRdb to the late 2010s). To prepare the library, PCR was applied. The reads were generated on a NextSeq 500. The public reads were reanalyzed by TCRdb: fastp trimming at Q25, MiXCR alignment, in-frame beta chains only. Every CDR3 protein is listed once, alongside the most common genes and DNA of its rows. The sample contains under 600,000 distinct CDR3 sequences, around 23% of them found a single time. The top ten clones comprise around 0.76% of the sample. The sample was naive CD8+ T cells from blood, with Jurkat cell RNA spiked in. What the cell subset or site label conveys for this sample: FACS-sorted CD8+CD4-CCR7+CD45RA+ naive T cells. These receptors all stem from a human donor in good health. Some libraries in this study had Jurkat cell RNA spiked in.

This clonotype was seen at least ten times. The chain carries TRBV28 and TRBJ2-7; 9 nucleotides agree with TRBD1. The ends lost 3 bases at V and 5 bases at J; junction bases unmatched: 8. Germline-derived CDR1 and CDR2 are MDHEN and SYDVKM. CDR3 length: 15 residues. The CDR3, as DNA: TGTGCCAGCAGTTTCTCGTCCCGGGACAGGGACGAGCAGTACTTC. This encodes CASSFSSRDRDEQYF.

In regard to this clonotype: The junction does not match germline at one end; this may be a read error. V usage is TRBV4-3 and J usage is TRBJ1-4; D remains unclear. This CDR3 is built from 16 residues. CDR1 and CDR2 from the germline V gene are LGHNA and YSLEER. This chain's CDR3 is CASSQDQVATNKKLFF. The CDR3 nucleotides are TGCGCCAGCAGCCAAGATCAGGTCGCAACTAATAAAAAACTGTTTTTT.

This chain uses TRBV6-6 with TRBJ1-1; perhaps TRBD1 as D (5 bases). CDR3 length: 14 amino acids. Germline CDR1 and CDR2: MNHNY and SVGAGI (reference sequence). The V end lost 2 bases, the J end lost 10 bases, and 17 bases lay between the germline ends. Here the CDR3 reads CASSYPRQHPAAFF. CDR3 coding DNA: TGTGCCAGCAGTTACCCTCGACAGCACCCTGCAGCTTTCTTT.

This clonotype was seen at least ten times. This chain uses TRBV30 with TRBJ1-5; D gene uncertain. The CDR3 extends over 12 amino acids. V shed 2 bases and J shed 4 bases, with 6 bases lying between them. Germline V gene data show CDR1 as GTSNPN and CDR2 as SVGIG (reference sequence). The CDR3 coding sequence is TGTGCCTGGAGTATTTATAATCAGCCCCAGCATTTT. Its translation: CAWSIYNQPQHF.

The chain joins TRBV12-3 or TRBV12-4 to TRBJ1-6; 7 nucleotides align to TRBD1. The CDR3 sequence is 16 residues long. With V trimmed by 6 bases and J by 1 base, 6 bases remained unmatched. CDR3 nucleotides: TGTGCCAGCAGCGAGACAGGGTTATCCTATAATTCACCCCTCCACTTT. It yields the protein CASSETGLSYNSPLHF.

The chain employs TRBV20-1 and TRBJ2-2, with D tentatively TRBD1 (6 bases). V dropped 5 bases and J dropped 5 bases, with 18 bases sitting between them. CDR3 size: 15 residues. Germline CDR1 is DFQATT and CDR2 is SNEGSKA (reference sequence). The CDR3 loop is CSAPRDTHNTGELFF. The DNA for the CDR3 is TGCAGTGCTCCCCGGGACACACACAATACCGGGGAGCTGTTTTTT.

The chain combines TRBV29-1 with TRBJ2-1, with 9 nucleotides matching TRBD1. This CDR3 is 20 amino acids long. Germline loops: CDR1 SQVTM, CDR2 ANQGSEA. The junction had 16 bases not matched to a gene; V was cut back by 1 base and J by 0 bases. The CDR3 DNA reads as TGCAGCGTTGAAGCCGTCCCGGGACAGGGAGTAAAAAGCTCCTACAATGAGCAGTTCTTC. This sequence encodes CSVEAVPGQGVKSSYNEQFF.

This clonotype was counted ten times or more. This CDR3 reads CASSFDRGGYEQYF. The CDR3 DNA sequence: TGTGCCAGCAGCTTCGACAGGGGGGGGTACGAGCAGTACTTC. The chain links TRBV7-6 to TRBJ2-7; TRBD1 aligns across 9 bases. The CDR3 is made up of 14 amino acids. Germline V gene sequence: CDR1 SGHVS, CDR2 FNYEAQ. The trim removed 3 bases at V and 4 bases at J, leaving 4 bases unmatched.

This clonotype was detected a few times. V usage is TRBV28 and J usage is TRBJ1-6, with no clear D. Deletions cut 5 bases from V and 0 bases from J, with 11 bases between. Germline-derived CDR1 and CDR2 are MDHEN and SYDVKM. The CDR3 loop spans 16 amino acids. CDR3 in amino acids: CASSPGVSSYNSPLHF. CDR3 nucleotides: TGTGCCAGCAGTCCCGGGGTTAGCTCCTATAATTCACCCCTCCACTTT.

Many counts were recorded for this clonotype. The rearrangement uses TRBV25-1 and TRBJ2-3; no clear D. Trimming took off 0 bases at V and 0 bases at J, with 4 bases between the two ends. The CDR3 consists of 14 residues. Germline lookup yields CDR1 MGHDK and CDR2 SYGVNS. DNA for the CDR3: TGTGCCAGCAGTGAATACAGTAGCACAGATACGCAGTATTTT. Its protein is CASSEYSSTDTQYF.

The J gene is TRBJ2-7, the V gene TRBV28, with unresolved D. The V and J ends lost 4 bases and 3 bases respectively, with 13 bases between them. The CDR3 extends over 14 amino acids. Germline CDR1 and CDR2: MDHEN and SYDVKM. The CDR3 region is CASSSLWANYEQYF. DNA of the CDR3: TGTGCCAGCAGTTCCCTCTGGGCAAACTACGAGCAGTACTTC.

In the case of this clonotype: A single base separates this from a much larger clone, so it may be a read error. V and J are TRBV4-1 and TRBJ2-7; TRBD1 is a possible D gene (6 bases). This CDR3 contains 13 residues. CDR1 is MGHRA, CDR2 YSYEKL, per germline. The CDR3 DNA reads as TGCGCCAGCAGCCAAGCCCAGGGGAACGAGCAGCACTTC. Residues: CASSQAQGNEQHF.

This clonotype was recorded at least ten times. V gene TRBV5-3 combines with J gene TRBJ2-7, with 13 bases aligning to TRBD2. TRBV5-3 is recorded as an ORF, its role being uncertain. V trimming: 8 bases; J trimming: 5 bases; junction bases outside the gene matches: 13. The CDR3 runs 16 residues. The CDR3 spells CASSPTGTSGIHEQYF. The DNA for the CDR3 is TGTGCCAGCAGCCCGACTGGGACTAGCGGGATCCACGAGCAGTACTTC.

With regard to this clonotype: A much more abundant neighbour one base away suggests this may be a read error. The genes are TRBV20-1 and TRBJ2-3; 8 bases align to TRBD1. The CDR3 length is 15 residues. The germline CDR1 and CDR2 sequences are DFQATT and SNEGSKA (reference sequence). V shed 0 bases, J shed 8 bases, and the junction held 10 bases outside the gene matches. CDR3 residues: CSARDSGQGHGTQYF. The DNA for the CDR3 is TGCAGTGCTAGAGATTCTGGACAGGGTCACGGTACGCAGTATTTT.

This clonotype occurred many times. The chain employs TRBV6-5 and TRBJ1-1; a possible D gene is TRBD1 (5 bases). This CDR3 is 15 amino acids long. Germline V gene sequence: CDR1 MNHEY, CDR2 SVGAGI. V lost 7 bases and J lost 0, with 15 bases in between. CDR3 nucleotides: TGTGCCAGCACTAAACTGGGGGTCATGAACACTGAAGCTTTCTTT. This codes for CASTKLGVMNTEAFF.

This clonotype was counted between two and nine times. The chain joins TRBV20-1 to TRBJ2-3; D possibly corresponds to TRBD2 (6 bases). This CDR3 is built from 14 residues. The germline V and J ends were trimmed by 4 bases and 1 base, with 12 bases remaining between them. CDR1 is DFQATT, CDR2 SNEGSKA, per germline (reference sequence). The CDR3 sequence: CSAKLPSGTDTQYF. CDR3 DNA sequence: TGCAGTGCTAAACTCCCTAGCGGCACAGATACGCAGTATTTT.

As concerns this clonotype: Mismatch with germline at one junction end may stem from a read error. CDR3 protein: CASSPHPGDRNDQYF. CDR3 nucleotide sequence: TGTGCCAGCTCACCACATCCAGGGGATAGGAACGACCAGTACTTC. V is TRBV18 and J is TRBJ2-7; weak D call: TRBD1 (6 bases). The CDR3 covers 15 residues. Germline CDR1 KGHSH, CDR2 LQKENI.

V and J are TRBV29-1 and TRBJ2-3; the match to TRBD2 covers 10 bases. The CDR3 runs to 16 residues. The junction had 12 bases not matched to a gene; V was cut back by 3 bases and J by 6 bases. Per germline, CDR1 SQVTM and CDR2 ANQGSEA. This CDR3 reads CSVETGTSAIGDTQYF. In nucleotides, the CDR3 is TGCAGCGTTGAGACGGGGACTAGCGCGATCGGTGATACGCAGTATTTT.

Notes on this clonotype: This may be a read error, as it is one base from a much larger clone. J is TRBJ2-5 and V is TRBV3-1; TRBD2 might be the D (6 bases). CDR3 length equals 15 residues. V was pared by 0 bases and J by 5 bases, with 13 bases between. CDR1 and CDR2 from the germline V gene are LGHDT and YNNKEL (reference sequence). The CDR3: CASSQESGREETQYF. The CDR3, as DNA: TGTGCCAGCAGCCAAGAGTCAGGCCGGGAGGAGACCCAGTACTTC.

As to this clonotype: Just one base apart from a much larger clone, this may be a read error. This CDR3 is missing its conserved last phenylalanine or tryptophan, likely due to a read error. The rearrangement links TRBV25-1 to TRBJ2-7; D is possibly TRBD2 (6 bases). The CDR3 length is 15 residues. V was pared by 4 bases and J by 3 bases, with 16 bases between. CDR1 MGHDK and CDR2 SYGVNS come from the germline V gene. Here the CDR3 reads CASSALRRGGYEQYI. The CDR3, as DNA: TGTGCCAGCAGTGCCCTCCGGAGGGGCGGCTACGAGCAGTACATC.

The CDR3: CASSQDFPSHYEQFF. CDR3 nucleotide sequence: TGCGCCAGCAGCCAAGATTTTCCCAGCCACTATGAGCAGTTCTTC. This chain connects TRBV4-3 to TRBJ2-1; D gene uncertain. Trimming shortened V by 0 bases and J by 8 bases, and 14 bases separated the two germline ends. This CDR3 spans 15 amino acids. The germline CDR1 and CDR2 sequences are LGHNA and YSLEER.

In its sample, this clonotype was seen many times. The rearrangement links TRBV19 to TRBJ2-1; TRBD2 matches at 10 bases. V shed 3 bases, J shed 7 bases, and the junction held 3 bases outside the gene matches. This CDR3 is 14 amino acids long. Germline V gives CDR1 LNHDA, CDR2 SQIVND (reference sequence). CDR3 bases: TGTGCCAGTAGTATTCGACTAGCGGGTAATGAGCAGTTCTTC. It encodes CASSIRLAGNEQFF.

This clonotype has ten or more counts. CDR3 DNA: TGTGCCAGCAGTTGGGCCCTCGCCGAAAAACTGTTTTTT. Translation gives CASSWALAEKLFF. This chain links TRBV6-6 with TRBJ1-4; D is undetermined. Trimming took off 4 bases at V and 8 bases at J, with 11 bases between the two ends. Germline V gene lookup returns CDR1 MNHNY and CDR2 SVGAGI (reference sequence). The CDR3 contains 13 residues.